Below, 7 T cell receptor beta chains from the same sample are listed, as sequenced in a study of cytomegalovirus exposure and HLA in healthy donors. The PCR used 60 Vbeta and 13 Jbeta primers. Generated by immunoSEQ multiplex PCR, the TCRdb table keeps only in-frame clones and is missing some. The profile shows tens of thousands of clones, approximately 80% of them singletons. Sequencing was carried out using PBMCs. These TCRs come from a human donor in good health.

V usage is TRBV5-4 and J usage is TRBJ1-2; TRBD1 is a possible D gene (5 bases). CDR3 length: 13 residues. Germline loops: CDR1 SGHNT, CDR2 YYREEE (reference sequence). V shed 4 bases and J shed 0 bases, with 7 bases lying between them. CDR3 in amino acids: CASSPGANYGYTF. The CDR3 nucleotides are TGTGCCAGCAGCCCGGGGGCTAACTATGGCTACACCTTC. The variable domain in full, completed from reference TRBV5-4 and TRBJ1-2, reads ETGVTQSPTHLIKTRGQQVTLRCSSQSGHNTVSWYQQALGQGPQFIFQYYREEENGRGNFPPRFSGLQFPNYSSELNVNALELDDSALYLCASSPGANYGYTFGSGTRLTVV.

The gene calls are TRBV28 and TRBJ1-5, with 8 positions matching TRBD1. CDR1 and CDR2 from the germline V gene are MDHEN and SYDVKM. V trimming: 3 bases; J trimming: 7 bases; junction bases outside the gene matches: 5. The CDR3 covers 14 residues. The CDR3 loop reads CASSFGQGAQPQHF. The DNA for the CDR3 is TGTGCCAGCAGTTTTGGCCAGGGGGCACAGCCCCAGCATTTT.

The chain uses TRBV2 and TRBJ1-1; D is unclear. V was cut by 6 bases and J by 6 bases, with 14 bases left in between. The germline CDR1 and CDR2 sequences are SNHLY and FYNNEI. This CDR3 is built from 13 residues. The CDR3 coding sequence is TGTGCCAGCAGAGGCGACGACCAGGCTGAAGCTTTCTTT. This gives the protein CASRGDDQAEAFF.

Only a few counts were recorded for this clone. V gene TRBV6-1 combines with J gene TRBJ2-6, with TRBD1 identical over 8 bases. The CDR3 totals 14 residues. V lost 6 bases, J lost 2 bases, and 0 bases stayed unmatched. Germline V CDR1 and CDR2: MNHNS, SASEGT. CDR3 DNA: TGTGCCAGCAGACAGGGGGCTGGGGCCAACGTCCTGACTTTC. It is translated as CASRQGAGANVLTF.

This clone was seen at least ten times. The chain uses TRBV4-1 and TRBJ2-7; 10 bases agree with TRBD1. Germline values: CDR1 MGHRA, CDR2 YSYEKL. The CDR3 is 14 residues long. Unmatched junction bases numbered 3, after V lost 4 bases and J lost 3 bases. For the CDR3, the DNA is TGCGCCAGCAGCCGGACAGGGGGTGTCTACGAGCAGTACTTC. Translation gives CASSRTGGVYEQYF.

V usage is TRBV6-6 and J usage is TRBJ2-7; 7 positions agree with TRBD1. This CDR3 is 14 amino acids long. Germline CDR1 MNHNY, CDR2 SVGAGI (reference sequence). Trimming at V came to 5 bases and at J to 5 bases, leaving 9 bases not matched to a gene. The CDR3 DNA reads as TGTGCCAGCAGTAATCGACAGGGTGATGACGAGCAGTACTTC. Its translation is CASSNRQGDDEQYF.

This clone appeared once. Written as DNA, the CDR3 is TGTGCCAGCAGCTGGAGGACGATTGCAGTCGAGCAGTACTTC. This sequence encodes CASSWRTIAVEQYF. The chain links TRBV7-2 to TRBJ2-7, with D maybe TRBD2 (5 bases). The CDR3 is made up of 14 amino acids. The V gene lost 4 bases and the J gene lost 6 bases, with 16 bases spanning the gap. Germline V lookup: CDR1 SGHTA, CDR2 FQGNSA.